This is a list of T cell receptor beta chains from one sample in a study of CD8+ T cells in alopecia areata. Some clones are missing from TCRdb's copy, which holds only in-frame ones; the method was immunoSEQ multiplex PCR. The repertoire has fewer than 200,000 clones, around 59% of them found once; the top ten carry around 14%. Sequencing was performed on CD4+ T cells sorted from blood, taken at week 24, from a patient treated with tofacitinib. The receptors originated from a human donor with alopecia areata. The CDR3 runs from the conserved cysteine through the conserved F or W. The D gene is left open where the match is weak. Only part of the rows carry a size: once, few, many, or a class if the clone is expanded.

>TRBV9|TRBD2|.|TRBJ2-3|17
CASSQGASGRTTDTQYF
TGTGCCAGCAGCCAAGGGGCTAGCGGACGCACCACAGATACGCAGTATTTT
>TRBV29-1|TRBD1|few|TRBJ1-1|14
CSVEGGQTNTEAFF
TGCAGCGTTGAAGGGGGACAGACGAACACTGAAGCTTTCTTT
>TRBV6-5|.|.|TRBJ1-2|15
CASSYSSGGNYGYTF
TGTGCCAGCAGTTACTCGAGTGGGGGAAACTATGGCTACACCTTC
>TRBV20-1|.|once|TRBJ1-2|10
CSAIGNGYTF
TGCAGTGCTATAGGGAACGGCTACACCTTC
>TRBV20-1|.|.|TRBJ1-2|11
CSASGQGSYTF
TGCAGTGCTAGCGGGCAGGGAAGCTACACCTTC
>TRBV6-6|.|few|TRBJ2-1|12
CASSYSTQQQFF
TGTGCCAGCAGTTACTCGACACAGCAGCAGTTCTTC
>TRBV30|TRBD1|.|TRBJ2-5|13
CAWSGQGQETQYF
TGTGCCTGGAGTGGACAGGGGCAAGAGACCCAGTACTTC
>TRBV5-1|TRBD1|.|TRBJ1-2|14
CASSLNQGEDGYTF
TGCGCCAGCAGCTTGAACCAGGGGGAGGATGGCTACACCTTC
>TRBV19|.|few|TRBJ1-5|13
CASSIDPTPIQHF
TGTGCCAGTAGTATAGATCCTACTCCCATCCAGCATTTT
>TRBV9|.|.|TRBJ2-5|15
CASSPWGATGETQYF
TGTGCCAGCAGCCCCTGGGGGGCAACCGGGGAGACCCAGTACTTC
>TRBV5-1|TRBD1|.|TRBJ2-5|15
CASSLGDRAEETQYF
TGCGCCAGCAGCTTGGGGGACAGGGCCGAAGAGACCCAGTACTTC
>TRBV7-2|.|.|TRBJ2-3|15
CASSSRKQGADTQYF
TGTGCCAGCAGCTCTAGAAAACAGGGCGCAGATACGCAGTATTTT